This record concerns one TCR beta chain sequence. As yet, its antigen is unknown. This record belongs to a study of cytomegalovirus exposure and HLA in healthy donors. Findings and caveats of the study: Usually a TCR sequence was rare, but some public TCRs were found in many donors. In vitro work confirmed that three CMV-associated chains recognize CMV antigens.

CDR1 is SGHDN, CDR2 FVKESK, per germline. The V gene end was trimmed by 4 bases and the J gene end by 1 base; junction bases not matched to a gene: 5. CDR3 size: 15 residues. The assay was immunoSEQ multiplex PCR, and TCRdb's table has in-frame clones only and misses some. The sample has about 120,000 clones; 89% are singletons. The clonotype comes from a young woman in good health and CMV-seronegative. Sequenced: PBMCs. The chain has TRBV14 and TRBJ2-5; TRBD1 aligns across 8 bases. This CDR3 reads CASSRTGGIQETQYF. CDR3 nucleotides: TGTGCCAGCAGCCGCACAGGGGGGATCCAAGAGACCCAGTACTTC.